A single sample gave rise to the 9 T cell receptor beta chains below, sequenced in a study of T cells in Graves' hyperthyroidism and ophthalmopathy. Authors of the study amplified TCR beta CDR3 regions from RNA transcripts. Researchers ran a first-round RT-PCR on the TCR CDR3 using the HTBI primer set. TCRdb re-analysed the multiplex PCR reads in MiXCR, keeping a single row per CDR3 protein. This table has hundreds of thousands of distinct CDR3 sequences, 11% to 15% appearing once. The sequenced sample consisted of blood. Source of these receptors: a woman between 18 and 29 years old with Graves' hyperthyroidism.

This clonotype turned up a few times. This rearrangement joins TRBV4-3 to TRBJ1-6; D remains ambiguous. The CDR3 is 15 residues long. V dropped 4 bases and J dropped 6 bases, with 13 bases sitting between them. Per the germline V gene, CDR1 is LGHNA and CDR2 is YSLEER. The CDR3 bases are TGCGCCAGCAGCCTTAGGGCCCAGCTTAATTCACCCCTCCACTTT. This translates into CASSLRAQLNSPLHF.

This clonotype was seen repeatedly, ten times or more. The chain combines TRBV20-1 with TRBJ2-2; the D is unclear. The germline CDR1 and CDR2 sequences are DFQATT and SNEGSKA (reference sequence). This CDR3 spans 13 amino acids. Trimming removed 0 bases at V and 2 bases at J, with 4 bases between. Written as DNA, the CDR3 is TGCAGTGCTAGAGAGCCTAACACCGGGGAGCTGTTTTTT. Encoded protein: CSAREPNTGELFF.

V usage is TRBV6-9 and J usage is TRBJ2-1; D remains ambiguous. The CDR3 has 18 residues. The ends were cut back, 3 bases at V and 2 bases at J, with 20 bases in the middle. CDR1 is MNHGY, CDR2 SVAAGI, per germline. The CDR3 sequence is CASSYFFSRLPPYNEQFF. The CDR3 DNA sequence: TGTGCCAGCAGTTACTTTTTCTCACGACTCCCCCCCTACAATGAGCAGTTCTTC.

This clonotype was seen at least ten times. This sequence joins TRBV7-2 and TRBJ2-1; TRBD2 matches at 10 bases. The CDR3 contains 17 residues. Germline values: CDR1 SGHTA, CDR2 FQGNSA. V shed 4 bases and J 2 bases; nucleotides not matched to a gene: 8. The CDR3 DNA follows: TGTGCCAGCAGCTCCCCTAGGACTAGCGGAGCCTACAATGAGCAGTTCTTC. Amino acids: CASSSPRTSGAYNEQFF. Full variable domain (rest looked up from reference TRBV7-2 and TRBJ2-1): GAGVSQSPSNKVTEKGKDVELRCDPISGHTALYWYRQSLGQGLEFLIYFQGNSAPDKSGLPSDRFSAERTGGSVSTLTIQRTQQEDSAVYLCASSSPRTSGAYNEQFFGPGTRLTVL.

The chain links TRBV12-3 or TRBV12-4 to TRBJ2-2; D gene uncertain. V was cut by 3 bases and J by 6 bases, with 14 bases left in between. This CDR3 has 15 amino acids. CDR3 region: CASSFIYSLPGELFF. CDR3 sequence (DNA): TGTGCCAGCAGTTTCATTTACAGTCTGCCCGGGGAGCTGTTTTTT.

This clonotype has ten or more counts. This chain connects TRBV7-8 to TRBJ2-7; D perhaps matches TRBD2 (6 bases). Germline CDR1 SGHVS, CDR2 FQNEAQ. The CDR3 runs to 17 residues. Trimming took off 2 bases at V and 2 bases at J, with 19 bases between the two ends. The CDR3 protein is CASSLRNIAAVTYEQYF. The CDR3 DNA follows: TGTGCCAGCAGCTTACGCAACATAGCGGCAGTGACCTACGAGCAGTACTTC. The complete variable domain, with remaining parts taken from reference TRBV7-8 and TRBJ2-7, reads GAGVSQSPRYKVAKRGQDVALRCDPISGHVSLFWYQQALGQGPEFLTYFQNEAQLDKSGLPSDRFFAERPEGSVSTLKIQRTQQEDSAVYLCASSLRNIAAVTYEQYFGPGTRLTVT.

A few counts support this clonotype. The CDR3 does not end in the conserved phenylalanine or tryptophan, so this is likely a read error. The rearrangement uses TRBV11-2 and TRBJ2-7; the match to TRBD1 covers 7 bases. Germline-derived CDR1 and CDR2 are SGHAT and FQNNGV. V dropped 4 bases and J dropped 3; count of bases not matched to a gene: 9. This CDR3 comprises 15 residues. Here the CDR3 DNA reads TGTGCCAGCAGCTCACCCAGGGACAGACGCTACGAGCAGTACCTC. Translated, it gives CASSSPRDRRYEQYL.

V and J are TRBV4-1 and TRBJ2-7, with TRBD1 identical over 9 bases. Per germline, CDR1 MGHRA and CDR2 YSYEKL. The CDR3 contains 15 residues. Trimming at V came to 0 bases and at J to 4 bases, leaving 4 bases not matched to a gene. The CDR3 DNA reads as TGCGCCAGCAGCCAAGAACCCGACAGGGGGTACGAGCAGTACTTC. Translating gives CASSQEPDRGYEQYF.

This clonotype was seen many times. The chain joins TRBV20-1 to TRBJ2-7; TRBD2 matches at 9 bases. Germline assignment: CDR1 DFQATT and CDR2 SNEGSKA (reference sequence). The V and J ends lost 6 bases and 3 bases, in that order; junction bases with no gene match: 9. This CDR3 has 14 residues. CDR3 nucleotides: TGCAGTGCCACCCTTAGCGGGAGACGCTACGAGCAGTACTTC. Translation: CSATLSGRRYEQYF.